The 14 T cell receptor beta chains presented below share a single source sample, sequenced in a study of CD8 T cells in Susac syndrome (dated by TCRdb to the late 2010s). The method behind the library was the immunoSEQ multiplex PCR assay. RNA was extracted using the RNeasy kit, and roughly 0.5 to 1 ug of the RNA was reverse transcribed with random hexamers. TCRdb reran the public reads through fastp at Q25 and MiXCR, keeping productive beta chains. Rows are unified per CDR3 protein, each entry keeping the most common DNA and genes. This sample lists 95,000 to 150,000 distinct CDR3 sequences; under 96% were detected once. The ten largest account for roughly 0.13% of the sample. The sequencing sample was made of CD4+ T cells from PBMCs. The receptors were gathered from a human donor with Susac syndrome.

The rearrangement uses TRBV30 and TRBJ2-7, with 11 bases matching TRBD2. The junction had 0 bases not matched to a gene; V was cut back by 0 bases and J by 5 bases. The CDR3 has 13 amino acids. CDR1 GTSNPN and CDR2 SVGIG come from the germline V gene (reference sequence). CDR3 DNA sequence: TGTGCCTGGAGTGTACTAGCGGGAGACGAGCAGTACTTC. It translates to CAWSVLAGDEQYF.

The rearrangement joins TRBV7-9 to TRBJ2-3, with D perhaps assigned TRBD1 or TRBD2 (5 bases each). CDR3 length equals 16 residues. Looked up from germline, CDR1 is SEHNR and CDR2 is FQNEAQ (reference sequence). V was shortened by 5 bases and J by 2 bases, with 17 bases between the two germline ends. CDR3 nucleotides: TGTGCCAGCAGCCCCCAGGGCGGGTACCCCACAGATACGCAGTATTTT. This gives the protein CASSPQGGYPTDTQYF.

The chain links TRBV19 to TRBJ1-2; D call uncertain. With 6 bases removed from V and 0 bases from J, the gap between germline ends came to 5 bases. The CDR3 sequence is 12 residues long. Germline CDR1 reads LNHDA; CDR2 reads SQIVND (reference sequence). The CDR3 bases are TGTGCCAGTAGACACCCTAACTATGGCTACACCTTC. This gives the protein CASRHPNYGYTF.

This chain's CDR3 is CASSRDSWETQYF. Written as DNA, the CDR3 is TGCGCCAGCAGTCGGGACAGTTGGGAGACCCAGTACTTC. This chain joins TRBV4-3 and TRBJ2-5; 7 nucleotides agree with TRBD1. The CDR3 runs to 13 residues. The germline V gene has CDR1 LGHNA and CDR2 YSLEER. J gave up 5 bases and V 6 bases, and 6 bases lay outside the gene matches.

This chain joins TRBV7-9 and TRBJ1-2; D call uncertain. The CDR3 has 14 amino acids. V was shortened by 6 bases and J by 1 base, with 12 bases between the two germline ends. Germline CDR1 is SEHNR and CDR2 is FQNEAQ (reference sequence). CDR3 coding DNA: TGTGCCAGCAGTTCTTTCGGACTTAACTATGGCTACACCTTC. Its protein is CASSSFGLNYGYTF. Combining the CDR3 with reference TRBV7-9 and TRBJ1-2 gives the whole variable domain DTGVSQNPRHKITKRGQNVTFRCDPISEHNRLYWYRQTLGQGPEFLTYFQNEAQLEKSRLLSDRFSAERPKGSFSTLEIQRTEQGDSAMYLCASSSFGLNYGYTFGSGTRLTVV.

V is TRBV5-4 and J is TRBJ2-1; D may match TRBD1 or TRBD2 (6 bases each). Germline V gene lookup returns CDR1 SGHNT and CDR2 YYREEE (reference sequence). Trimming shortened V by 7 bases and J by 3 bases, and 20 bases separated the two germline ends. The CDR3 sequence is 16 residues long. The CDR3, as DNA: TGTGCCAGCGGACGACGAGGGGGGAGTAACTACAATGAGCAGTTCTTC. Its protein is CASGRRGGSNYNEQFF.

The CDR3 region is CASSQAVREAGRITEAFF. DNA of the CDR3: TGTGCCAGCAGCCAAGCGGTGAGGGAAGCAGGCCGAATCACTGAAGCTTTCTTT. V gene TRBV14 combines with J gene TRBJ1-1, with D unresolved. Germline V gives CDR1 SGHDN, CDR2 FVKESK. This CDR3 contains 18 residues. The V gene lost 1 base and the J gene lost 4 bases, with 22 bases spanning the gap.

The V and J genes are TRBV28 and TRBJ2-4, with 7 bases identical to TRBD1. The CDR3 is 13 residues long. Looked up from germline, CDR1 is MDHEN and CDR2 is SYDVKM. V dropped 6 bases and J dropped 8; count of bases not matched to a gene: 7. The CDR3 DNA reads TGTGCCAGCAGCACGACAGGGAAGCACATTCAGTACTTC. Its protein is CASSTTGKHIQYF.

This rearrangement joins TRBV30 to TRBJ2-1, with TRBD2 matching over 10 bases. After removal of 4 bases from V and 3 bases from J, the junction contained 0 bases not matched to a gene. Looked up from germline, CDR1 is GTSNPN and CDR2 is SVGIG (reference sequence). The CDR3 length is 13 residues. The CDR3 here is CAWTSGGYNEQFF. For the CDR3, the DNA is TGTGCCTGGACTAGCGGGGGCTACAATGAGCAGTTCTTC.

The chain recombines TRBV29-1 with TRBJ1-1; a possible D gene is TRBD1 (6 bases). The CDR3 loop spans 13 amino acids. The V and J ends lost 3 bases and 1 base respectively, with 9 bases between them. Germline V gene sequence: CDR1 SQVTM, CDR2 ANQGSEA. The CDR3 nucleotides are TGCAGCGTTGAGGACAGACCGAACACTGAAGCTTTCTTT. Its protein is CSVEDRPNTEAFF.

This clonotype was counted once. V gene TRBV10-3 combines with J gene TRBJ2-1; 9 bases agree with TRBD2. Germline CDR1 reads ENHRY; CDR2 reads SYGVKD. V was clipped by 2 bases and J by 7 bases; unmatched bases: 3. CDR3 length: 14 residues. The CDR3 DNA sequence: TGTGCCATCAGTGAGCGGACTAGCGCGAATGAGCAGTTCTTC. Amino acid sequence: CAISERTSANEQFF.

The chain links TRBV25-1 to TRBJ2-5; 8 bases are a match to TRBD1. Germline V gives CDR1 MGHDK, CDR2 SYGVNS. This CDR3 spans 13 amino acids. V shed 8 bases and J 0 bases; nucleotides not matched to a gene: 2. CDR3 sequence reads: CASGQGNQETQYF. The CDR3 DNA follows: TGTGCCAGCGGACAGGGCAACCAAGAGACCCAGTACTTC.

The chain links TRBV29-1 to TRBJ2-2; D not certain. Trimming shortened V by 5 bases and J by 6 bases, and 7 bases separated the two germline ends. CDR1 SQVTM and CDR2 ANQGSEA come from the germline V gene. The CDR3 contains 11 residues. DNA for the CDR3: TGCAGCGTTAGGGAAGCCGGGGAGCTGTTTTTT. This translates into CSVREAGELFF.

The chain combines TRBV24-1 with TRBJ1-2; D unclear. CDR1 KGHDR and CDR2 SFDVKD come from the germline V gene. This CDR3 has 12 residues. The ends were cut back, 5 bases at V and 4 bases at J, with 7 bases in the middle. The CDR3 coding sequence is TGTGCCACCAGTGTTAAGGGCTATGGCTACACCTTC. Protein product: CATSVKGYGYTF.